The sequence of this T cell receptor (beta chain) was determined in a study of shared T cell receptors in the human thymus. Method: immunoSEQ multiplex PCR; TCRdb's copy keeps in-frame clones and lacks some. Counted here are hundreds of thousands of clones, 78% occurring once; the ten biggest clones make up around 0.013%. In addition, the sample was reused for a study of human thymus T cells. That source adds: Thymus specimens were resections from corrective heart surgery. Repertoires sampled from thymus and blood appeared biased in V and J gene usage. Unrelated individuals reportedly shared highly overlapping thymic TCR repertoires.

The sequence derives from a boy under three years old with a congenital heart defect. Sequencing input: thymocytes.

The CDR3 reads CASSAGTGGNEQYF. In DNA, the CDR3 is TGTGCCAGCAGCGCCGGGACAGGGGGTAACGAGCAGTACTTC. V is TRBV9 and J is TRBJ2-7; 11 bases fit TRBD1. Germline V CDR1 and CDR2: SGDLS, YYNGEE. J gave up 5 bases and V 3 bases, and 4 bases lay outside the gene matches. The CDR3 contains 14 residues.